This TCR beta chain was recorded in a study of radiation and T cells in renal cell carcinoma (dated by TCRdb to the early 2020s). Describing the broader study: The samples were obtained from a clinical trial, where primary renal cell carcinomas were treated with 15 Gy stereotactic body radiation therapy and then removed by nephrectomy 4 weeks afterward. TCR beta sequencing covered over 50 samples in total, comprising some 25 tumors and about 27 peripheral blood samples. In the 45 to 65 samples combined, 4,016,671 unique CDR3 nucleotide sequences were found, encoding about 2,700,000 unique CDR3 amino acid sequences. General findings and caveats noted by the study authors: Blood repertoire dynamics were not followed beyond 4 weeks after treatment. Because pretreatment tumor biopsies were not available, the baseline intratumoral presence of clonotypes could not be determined. An increase in top tumor clonotypes in blood was observed from baseline to 2 weeks post-radiation, followed by contraction by 4 weeks, which was taken to suggest transient expansion of tumor-resident clones. The single-armed trial design could not address effects of radiation dose or scheduling on the TCR repertoire.

The time point label of this sample denotes: blood 2 weeks post-SBRT. Interpreted using the paper, the treatment or condition label stands for: 15 Gy SBRT to primary tumor, nephrectomy 4 weeks later. To follow tumor-enriched clonotypes, peripheral blood was collected serially from radiation-treated patients at baseline and again at 2 weeks and 4 weeks after SBRT. Renal cell carcinoma with clear cell pathology was present in all patients. The QIAamp DNA Blood Mini Kit (Qiagen) was used to prepare genomic DNA for TCR sequencing. The analyses included just those samples that passed every quality control check. TCR beta libraries were generated from genomic DNA with the immunoSEQ kit, following the manufacturer's recommendations. For library preparation, a first multiplex PCR was performed with proprietary primers, followed by a second PCR in which unique barcodes were added, and bead cleanups were performed after each round. Each sample batch included a kit-provided positive control reaction and a negative control reaction. The final libraries were assessed on an Agilent 4200 TapeStation D1000 ScreenTape, pooled by volume, and quantified by qPCR. Sequencing was performed on an Illumina NextSeq500 using a MidOutput 150-cycle cartridge, with 156 Read1 cycles, 15 Index1 cycles, and the kit custom primers. The pooled library was loaded at 0.8 to 1 pM, with a roughly 20% PhiX control spiked in. The original methods were these. Vendor-processed data were analyzed in R, and a clonotype was defined as all T cells sharing the same CDR3 nucleotide sequence. In the clone abundance analyses, frequencies in each sample were normalized to that sample's 10,000 most abundant clones. Public T cell clones, which averaged fewer than five per sample, were excluded before analysis. Tumor-enriched clonotypes and baseline blood-enriched clonotypes were defined as those with an abundance difference of at least 32-fold between compartments. Clonotypes expanded or contracted between blood time points were identified with a beta-binomial differential abundance model. Similarity between tumor and blood repertoires was quantified using the Baroni-Urbani and Buser coefficient, and groups were compared with two-tailed Wilcoxon tests in R. The table comes from immuneACCESS by way of TCRdb, which keeps in-frame sequences with V and J called. Part of the clones is missing from these tables; in studies checked, under half for an unresolved V gene and the rest for unknown reasons. Clonal size and the V and J genes are those of that table, whereas D and trimming came from the DNA. The sample records tens of thousands of clones, approximately 86% of which are singletons. Clones ranked in the top ten supply more than 20% of the sample.

CDR1 and CDR2, looked up from the germline V gene, are MNHNS and SASEGT. The CDR3 runs 14 residues from the cysteine to the phenylalanine. The sequence is cut down to CDR3 DNA, 42 bases in frame from base 1. This clone was seen just once. Its specific antigen is unknown. The junction differs from germline at one of its ends, possibly a read error. This clonotype was obtained from a woman between 45 and 65 years old with renal cell carcinoma. This sequence uses TRBV6-1 and TRBJ1-2; TRBD1 fits 7 bases in the junction. This specimen consisted of blood, obtained from a patient whose treatment included radiotherapy and nephrectomy. The nucleotide sequence reads as follows: TGTGCCAGCAGGGAAGGACAGGCGAACTATGGCTACACCTTC. Translation gives CASREGQANYGYTF.